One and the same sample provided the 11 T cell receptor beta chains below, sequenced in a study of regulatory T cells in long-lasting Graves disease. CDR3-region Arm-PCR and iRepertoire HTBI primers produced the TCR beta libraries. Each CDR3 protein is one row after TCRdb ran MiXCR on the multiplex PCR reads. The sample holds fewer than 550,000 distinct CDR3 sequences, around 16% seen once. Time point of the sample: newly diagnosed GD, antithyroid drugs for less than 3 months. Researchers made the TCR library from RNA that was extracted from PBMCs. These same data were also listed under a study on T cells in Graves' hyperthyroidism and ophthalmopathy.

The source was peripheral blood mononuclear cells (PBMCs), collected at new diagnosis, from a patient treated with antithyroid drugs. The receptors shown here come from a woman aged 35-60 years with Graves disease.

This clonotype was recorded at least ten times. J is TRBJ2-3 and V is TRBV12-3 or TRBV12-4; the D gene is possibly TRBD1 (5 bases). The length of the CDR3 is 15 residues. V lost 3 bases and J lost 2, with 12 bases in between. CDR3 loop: CASSLSTGITDTQYF. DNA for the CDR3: TGTGCCAGCAGTTTGTCAACAGGTATCACAGATACGCAGTATTTT.

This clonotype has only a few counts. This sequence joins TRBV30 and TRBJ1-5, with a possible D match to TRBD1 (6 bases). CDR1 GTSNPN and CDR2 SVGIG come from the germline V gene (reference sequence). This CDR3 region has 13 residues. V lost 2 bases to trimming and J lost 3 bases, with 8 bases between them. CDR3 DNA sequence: TGTGCCTGGAGTAGGGGGGCCAATCAGCCCCAGCATTTT. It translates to CAWSRGANQPQHF.

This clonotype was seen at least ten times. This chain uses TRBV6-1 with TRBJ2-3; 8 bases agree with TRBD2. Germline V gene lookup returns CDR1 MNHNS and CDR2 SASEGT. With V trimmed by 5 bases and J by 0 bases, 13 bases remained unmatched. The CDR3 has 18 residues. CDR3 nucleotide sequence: TGTGCCAGCAGTCCCCACAGCGGGGGATATTCTAGCACAGATACGCAGTATTTT. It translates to CASSPHSGGYSSTDTQYF.

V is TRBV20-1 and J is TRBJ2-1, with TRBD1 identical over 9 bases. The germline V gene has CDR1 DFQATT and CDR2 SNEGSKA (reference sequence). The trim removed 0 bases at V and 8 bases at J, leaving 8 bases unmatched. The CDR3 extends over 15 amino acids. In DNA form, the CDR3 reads TGCAGTGCTAGAGATCCACAGGGGGCTGGCGATGAGCAGTTCTTC. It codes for CSARDPQGAGDEQFF.

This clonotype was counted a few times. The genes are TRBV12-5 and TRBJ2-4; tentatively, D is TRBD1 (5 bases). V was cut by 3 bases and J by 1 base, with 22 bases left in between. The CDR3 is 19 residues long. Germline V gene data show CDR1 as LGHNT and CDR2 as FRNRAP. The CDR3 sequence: CASGFSGPKYGSAKNIQYF. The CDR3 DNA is TGTGCTAGTGGTTTCTCAGGGCCTAAATATGGATCCGCCAAAAACATTCAGTACTTC.

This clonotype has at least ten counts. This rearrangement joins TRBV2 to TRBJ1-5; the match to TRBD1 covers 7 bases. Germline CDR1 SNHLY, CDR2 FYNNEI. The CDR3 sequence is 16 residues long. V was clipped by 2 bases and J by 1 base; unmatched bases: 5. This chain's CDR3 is CASSERAGGSNQPQHF. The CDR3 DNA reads TGTGCCAGCAGTGAAAGGGCAGGGGGGAGCAATCAGCCCCAGCATTTT.

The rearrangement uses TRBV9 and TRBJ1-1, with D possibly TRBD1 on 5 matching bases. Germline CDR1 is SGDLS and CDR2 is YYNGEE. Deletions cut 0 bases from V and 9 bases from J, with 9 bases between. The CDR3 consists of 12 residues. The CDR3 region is CASSVAGDQAFF. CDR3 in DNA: TGTGCCAGCAGCGTAGCCGGGGACCAAGCTTTCTTT.

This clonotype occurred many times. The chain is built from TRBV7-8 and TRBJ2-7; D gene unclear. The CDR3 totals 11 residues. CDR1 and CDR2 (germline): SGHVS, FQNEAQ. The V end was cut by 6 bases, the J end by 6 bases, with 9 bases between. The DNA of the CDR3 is TGTGCCAGCAGTCTTACCCTCGAGCAGTACTTC. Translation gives CASSLTLEQYF.

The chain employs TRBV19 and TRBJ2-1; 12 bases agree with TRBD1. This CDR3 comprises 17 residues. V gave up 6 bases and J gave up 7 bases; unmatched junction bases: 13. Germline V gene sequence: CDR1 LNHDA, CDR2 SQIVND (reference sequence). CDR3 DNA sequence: TGTGCCAGTAGCCGTGATCCGGGACAGGGGGCTAAAAATGAGCAGTTCTTC. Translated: CASSRDPGQGAKNEQFF.

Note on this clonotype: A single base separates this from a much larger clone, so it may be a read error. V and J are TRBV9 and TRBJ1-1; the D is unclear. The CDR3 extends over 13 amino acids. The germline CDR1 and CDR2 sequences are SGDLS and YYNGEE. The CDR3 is CASNVSVLTEAFF. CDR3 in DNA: TGTGCCAGCAACGTAAGCGTATTGACTGAAGCTTTCTTT.

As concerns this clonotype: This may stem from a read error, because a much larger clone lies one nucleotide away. The CDR3 reads CASSESGGTDAQYF. The CDR3 nucleotides read TGTGCCAGCAGCGAGAGCGGGGGGACAGATGCGCAGTATTTT. This chain connects TRBV7-8 to TRBJ2-1; 9 nucleotides line up with TRBD2. The J call may be wrong; the DNA end is better matched by TRBJ2-3. The CDR3 covers 14 residues. From germline, CDR1 is SGHVS and CDR2 FQNEAQ.